These T cell receptor beta chains were read from a single sample in a study of cytomegalovirus exposure and HLA in healthy donors. Assay: immunoSEQ multiplex PCR; the TCRdb copy retains only in-frame clones and omits some. The data show about 56,000 clones, about 91% seen once. The specimen sequenced was PBMCs. These receptors came from a woman aged 18-29 years in good health and CMV-seronegative. The CDR3 runs from the conserved cysteine through the conserved F or W. The D gene is left open where the match is weak. A row's size may be missing; if present it is once, few, many or a size class.

D	V	size	J	DNA	CDR3
TRBD1	TRBV5-5	NA	TRBJ1-5	TGTGCCAGCAGCTTATACAGGGGAGACGGCAATCAGCCCCAGCATTTT	CASSLYRGDGNQPQHF
NA	TRBV19	NA	TRBJ1-5	TGTGCCAGTAGTACAGGGGGCAATCAGCCCCAGCATTTT	CASSTGGNQPQHF
NA	TRBV7-2	NA	TRBJ1-2	TGTGCCAGCAGCTTAATGAGGGGGAATGGCTACACCTTC	CASSLMRGNGYTF
NA	TRBV7-2	few	TRBJ1-4	TGTGCCAGCAGCCCGCACCCCTTTGGCCAAAAACTGTTTTTT	CASSPHPFGQKLFF
NA	TRBV13	once	TRBJ2-7	TGTGCCAGCAGCTTTCACAATGGGGCTTCCTACGAGCAGTACTTC	CASSFHNGASYEQYF
NA	TRBV19	NA	TRBJ1-5	TGTGCCAGTAGCTTCCCGGTTAGCAATCAGCCCCAGCATTTT	CASSFPVSNQPQHF
NA	TRBV2	NA	TRBJ1-5	TGTGCCAGCAGACTGTCGGCAGGTGATAGCAATCAGCCCCAGCATTTT	CASRLSAGDSNQPQHF
NA	TRBV10-2	NA	TRBJ2-5	TGCGCCAGCAGTGAACAGCAAGAGACCCAGTACTTC	CASSEQQETQYF
TRBD1	TRBV4-3	NA	TRBJ1-1	TGCGCCAGCAGCCAGGGAGGGACAGGTTACACTGAAGCTTTCTTT	CASSQGGTGYTEAFF
NA	TRBV18	once	TRBJ1-1	TGTGCCAGCTCCCGGACAGACGAAGCTTTCTTT	CASSRTDEAFF
TRBD1	TRBV30	NA	TRBJ1-1	TGTGCCTGGAGCGGACAGGGGCCGAACACTGAAGCTTTCTTT	CAWSGQGPNTEAFF
TRBD1	TRBV25-1	NA	TRBJ1-1	TGTGCCAGCAGTCGGGACAGGGGGTCCGTGGTCTTT	CASSRDRGSVVF
TRBD2	TRBV25-1	NA	TRBJ2-3	TGTGCCAGCAGTCTAAGCGGGAGCTATGCAGATACGCAGTATTTT	CASSLSGSYADTQYF
NA	TRBV28	NA	TRBJ1-4	TGTGCCAGCAGTTTGGCACACAGACGGAATGAAAAACTGTTTTTT	CASSLAHRRNEKLFF
TRBD2	TRBV6-5	NA	TRBJ2-7	TGTGCCAGCAGTCGCAGCGGGGTACTCTCCTACGAGCAGTACTTC	CASSRSGVLSYEQYF
NA	TRBV11-2	NA	TRBJ2-1	TGTGCCAGCAGCTACACGACAGGCAATGAGCAGTTCTTC	CASSYTTGNEQFF
NA	TRBV14	once	TRBJ2-2	TGTGCCAGCAGCCCCCGAACCAGGGCAGCTGGCGGGGAGCTGTTTTTT	CASSPRTRAAGGELFF
TRBD1	TRBV7-6	NA	TRBJ2-1	TGTGCCAGCAGCCCGCAGGATTACAGGGGTACGGGTGAGCAGTTCTTC	CASSPQDYRGTGEQFF
TRBD2	TRBV5-5	once	TRBJ2-1	TGTGCCAGTCTCAATATAGCGGGAACTATAAATGAGCAGTTCTTC	CASLNIAGTINEQFF
NA	TRBV2	NA	TRBJ2-1	TGTGCCAGCAGTTCCGACAGAAAATACAATGAGCAGTTCTTC	CASSSDRKYNEQFF
TRBD1	TRBV5-6	NA	TRBJ1-4	TGTGCCAGCAGTTTTCGGGACAGGGAAAAACTGTTTTTT	CASSFRDREKLFF
NA	TRBV13	NA	TRBJ1-2	TGTGCCAGCAGCTTAGGGACAGAAGATTATGGCTACACCTTC	CASSLGTEDYGYTF
NA	TRBV29-1	once	TRBJ2-5	TGCAGCGTTGAAGGAAGGCCGGGGCAAGAGACCCAGTACTTC	CSVEGRPGQETQYF
NA	TRBV5-1	once	TRBJ1-2	TGCGCCAGCAGCTCACAGGGTGACTATGGCTACACCTTC	CASSSQGDYGYTF
TRBD2	TRBV30	NA	TRBJ2-3	TGTGCCTGGAGTGTATTTGCCGGGGGGGCTTCAGATACGCAGTATTTT	CAWSVFAGGASDTQYF
TRBD1	TRBV7-2	NA	TRBJ2-1	TGTGCCAGCAGCTACCTCCGGGACAGTTACAATGAGCAGTTCTTC	CASSYLRDSYNEQFF
TRBD1	TRBV7-2	NA	TRBJ1-1	TGTGCCAGCAGCTTACGAGTCGCAGGGGGAAACACTGAAGCTTTCTTT	CASSLRVAGGNTEAFF
TRBD1	TRBV28	NA	TRBJ1-4	TGTGCCAGCAGTCTAGGGACAGGGGGAAGAACTAATGAAAAACTGTTTTTT	CASSLGTGGRTNEKLFF
NA	TRBV6-5	NA	TRBJ1-1	TGTGCCAGCAGTTACAGCGGGACCTCCATTCTCACTGAAGCTTTCTTT	CASSYSGTSILTEAFF
TRBD1	TRBV6-6	NA	TRBJ1-1	TGTGCCAGCAGTTTCACAGGGGGGAACACTGAAGCTTTCTTT	CASSFTGGNTEAFF
NA	TRBV5-4	NA	TRBJ2-5	TGTGCCAGCAGATTCGGGTCTCAGGGGACCCAGTACTTC	CASRFGSQGTQYF
NA	TRBV11-3	once	TRBJ1-1	TGTGCCAGCAGCAGGGGGGGGGTGAACACTGAAGCTTTCTTT	CASSRGGVNTEAFF
NA	TRBV21-1	NA	TRBJ2-7	TGTGCCAGCACGACATTCTACGAGCAGTACTTC	CASTTFYEQYF
TRBD2	TRBV6-5	NA	TRBJ2-7	TGTGCCAGCAGTCCGCGGATCACGGGAGGCTACGAGCAGTACTTC	CASSPRITGGYEQYF
TRBD1	TRBV5-6	NA	TRBJ2-5	TGTGCCAGCAGCTGGGACAGGGGAGAGACCCAGTACTTC	CASSWDRGETQYF
TRBD1	TRBV28	NA	TRBJ1-1	TGTGCCAGCAGGCCGGGACAGGGACCCTCCTCTGAAGCTTTCTTT	CASRPGQGPSSEAFF
TRBD2	TRBV6-1	NA	TRBJ2-7	TGTGCCAGCAGTGAAGACCGAACTAGCGGGAGGATCCTTAACGAGCAGTACTTC	CASSEDRTSGRILNEQYF
NA	TRBV6-1	NA	TRBJ1-2	TGTGCCAGCAGTGAATACCCCGACAGGCCCTATGGCTACACCTTC	CASSEYPDRPYGYTF
NA	TRBV7-6	NA	TRBJ2-5	TGTGCCAGCAGCTTACTCTATTTGTCGGGAACGTACCAAGAGACCCAGTACTTC	CASSLLYLSGTYQETQYF
NA	TRBV7-6	once	TRBJ2-7	TGTGCCAGCAGCCCAGGGACACCCTACGAGCAGTACTTC	CASSPGTPYEQYF
NA	TRBV18	NA	TRBJ2-5	TGTGCCAGCTCACCTCAGCAGGGACAAGAGACCCAGTACTTC	CASSPQQGQETQYF
TRBD2	TRBV6-6	NA	TRBJ2-1	TGTGCCAGCAACCCCACTAGCGGGGTATACAATGAGCAGTTCTTC	CASNPTSGVYNEQFF
NA	TRBV5-4	NA	TRBJ2-3	TGTGCCAGCAGCCTATCAGGGGAAAACACAGATACGCAGTATTTT	CASSLSGENTDTQYF
TRBD1	TRBV15	NA	TRBJ2-7	TGTGCCACCAGCAGAGATCGGGGACAGGGCGGTGAGCAGTACTTC	CATSRDRGQGGEQYF
TRBD2	TRBV6-1	NA	TRBJ2-3	TGTGCCAGCAGTGAAGCGTACGCGGGAGCGACAGATACGCAGTATTTT	CASSEAYAGATDTQYF